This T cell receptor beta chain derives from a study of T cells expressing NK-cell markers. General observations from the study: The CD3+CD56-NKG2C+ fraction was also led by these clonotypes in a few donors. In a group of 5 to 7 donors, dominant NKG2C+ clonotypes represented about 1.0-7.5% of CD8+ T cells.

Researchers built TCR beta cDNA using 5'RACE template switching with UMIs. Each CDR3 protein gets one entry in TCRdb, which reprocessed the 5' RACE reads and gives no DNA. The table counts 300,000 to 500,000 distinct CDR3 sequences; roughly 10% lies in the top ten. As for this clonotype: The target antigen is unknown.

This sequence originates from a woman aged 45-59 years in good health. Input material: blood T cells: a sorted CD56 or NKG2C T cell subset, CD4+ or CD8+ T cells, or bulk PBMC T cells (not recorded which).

CDR3 sequence reads: CASSAGAQYNEQFF. The chain carries TRBV10-1 and TRBJ2-1; TCRdb's D call, TRBD1, is unchecked because there is no DNA. CDR3 length: 14 residues. Per the germline V gene, CDR1 is WNHNN and CDR2 is SYGVQD (reference sequence).